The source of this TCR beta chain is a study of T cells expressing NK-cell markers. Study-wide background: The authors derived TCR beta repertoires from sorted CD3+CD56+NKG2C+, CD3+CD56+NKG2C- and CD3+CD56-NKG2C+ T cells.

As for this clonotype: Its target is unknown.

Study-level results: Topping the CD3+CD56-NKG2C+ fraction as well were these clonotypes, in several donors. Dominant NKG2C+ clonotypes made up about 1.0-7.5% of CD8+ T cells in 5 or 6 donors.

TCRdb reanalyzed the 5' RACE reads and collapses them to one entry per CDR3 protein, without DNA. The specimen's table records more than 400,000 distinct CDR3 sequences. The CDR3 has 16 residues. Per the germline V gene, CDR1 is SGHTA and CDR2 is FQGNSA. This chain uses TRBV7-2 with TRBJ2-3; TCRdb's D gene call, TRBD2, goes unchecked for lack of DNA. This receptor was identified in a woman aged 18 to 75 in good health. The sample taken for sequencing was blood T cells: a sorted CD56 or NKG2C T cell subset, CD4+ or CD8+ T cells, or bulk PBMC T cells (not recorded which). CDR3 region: CASSPGPFPSTDTQYF.